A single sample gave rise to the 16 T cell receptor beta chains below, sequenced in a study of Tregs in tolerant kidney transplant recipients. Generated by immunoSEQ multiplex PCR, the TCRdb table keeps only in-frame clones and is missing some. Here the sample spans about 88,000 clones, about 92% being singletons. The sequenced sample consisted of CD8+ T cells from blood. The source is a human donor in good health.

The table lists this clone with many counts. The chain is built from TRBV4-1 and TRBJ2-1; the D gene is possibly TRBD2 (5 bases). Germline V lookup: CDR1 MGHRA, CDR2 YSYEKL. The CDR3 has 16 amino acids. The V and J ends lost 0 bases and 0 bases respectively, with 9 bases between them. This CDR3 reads CASSQDEGGSYNEQFF. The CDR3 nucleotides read TGCGCCAGCAGCCAAGATGAAGGAGGCTCCTACAATGAGCAGTTCTTC.

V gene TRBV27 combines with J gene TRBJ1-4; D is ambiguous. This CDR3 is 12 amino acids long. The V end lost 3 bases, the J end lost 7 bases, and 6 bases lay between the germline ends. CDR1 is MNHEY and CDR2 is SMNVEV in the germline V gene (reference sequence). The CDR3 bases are TGTGCCAGCAGTTTGATGGGTGAAAAACTGTTTTTT. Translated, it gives CASSLMGEKLFF. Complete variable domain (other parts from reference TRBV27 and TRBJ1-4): EAQVTQNPRYLITVTGKKLTVTCSQNMNHEYMSWYRQDPGLGLRQIYYSMNVEVTDKGDVPEGYKVSRKEKRNFPLILESPSPNQTSLYFCASSLMGEKLFFGSGTQLSVL.

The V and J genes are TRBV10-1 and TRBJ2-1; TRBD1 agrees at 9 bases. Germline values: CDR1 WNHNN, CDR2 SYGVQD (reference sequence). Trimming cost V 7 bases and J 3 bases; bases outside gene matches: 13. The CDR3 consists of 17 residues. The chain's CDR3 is CASIVGTGQGIYNEQFF. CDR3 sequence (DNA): TGCGCCAGCATCGTAGGGACGGGACAGGGCATCTACAATGAGCAGTTCTTC.

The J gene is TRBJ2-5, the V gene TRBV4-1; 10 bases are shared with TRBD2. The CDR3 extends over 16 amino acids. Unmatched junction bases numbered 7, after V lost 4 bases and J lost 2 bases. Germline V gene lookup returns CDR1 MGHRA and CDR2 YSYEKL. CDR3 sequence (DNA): TGCGCCAGCAGCCTCCGGCTAGCGGGGGAGCAAGAGACCCAGTACTTC. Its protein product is CASSLRLAGEQETQYF.

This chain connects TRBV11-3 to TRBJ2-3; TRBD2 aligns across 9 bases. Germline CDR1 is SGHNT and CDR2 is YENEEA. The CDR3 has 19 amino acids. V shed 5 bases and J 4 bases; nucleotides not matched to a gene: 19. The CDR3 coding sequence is TGTGCCAGCAGCCCATCATTCGGGACTAGCATCAGAGGTGCAGATACGCAGTATTTT. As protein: CASSPSFGTSIRGADTQYF.

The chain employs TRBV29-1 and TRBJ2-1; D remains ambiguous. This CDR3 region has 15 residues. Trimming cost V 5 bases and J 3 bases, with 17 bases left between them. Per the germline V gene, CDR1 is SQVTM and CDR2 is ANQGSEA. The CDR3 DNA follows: TGCAGCGTTCTGGGGTACACGAAGGTCTACAATGAGCAGTTCTTC. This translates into CSVLGYTKVYNEQFF.

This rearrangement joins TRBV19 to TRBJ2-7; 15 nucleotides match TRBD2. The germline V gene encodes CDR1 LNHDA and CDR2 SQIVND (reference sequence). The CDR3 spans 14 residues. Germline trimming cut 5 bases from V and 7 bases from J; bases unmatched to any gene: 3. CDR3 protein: CASSPGLAGGEQYF. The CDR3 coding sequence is TGTGCCAGTAGTCCGGGACTAGCGGGAGGTGAGCAGTACTTC.

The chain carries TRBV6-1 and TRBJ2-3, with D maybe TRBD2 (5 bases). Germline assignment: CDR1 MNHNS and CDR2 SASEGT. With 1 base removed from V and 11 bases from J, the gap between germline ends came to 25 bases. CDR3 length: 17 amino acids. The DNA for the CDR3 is TGTGCCAGCAGTGAAGGGGGAGCGACGATACACCCTCAACGGCAGTATTTT. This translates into CASSEGGATIHPQRQYF.

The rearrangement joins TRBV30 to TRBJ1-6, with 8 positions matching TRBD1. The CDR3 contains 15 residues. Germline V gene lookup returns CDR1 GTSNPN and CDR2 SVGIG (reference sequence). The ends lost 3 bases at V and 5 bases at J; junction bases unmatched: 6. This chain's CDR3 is CAWRAPDRDNSPLHF. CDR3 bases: TGTGCCTGGAGAGCCCCGGACAGGGATAATTCACCCCTCCACTTT.

CDR3 protein: CASSLSGQIYEQYF. The CDR3 coding sequence is TGTGCCAGCAGCTTATCCGGACAGATCTACGAGCAGTACTTC. The rearrangement uses TRBV7-9 and TRBJ2-7, with a weak D call TRBD1 (6 bases). Deletions cut 2 bases from V and 3 bases from J, with 11 bases between. Germline lookup yields CDR1 SEHNR and CDR2 FQNEAQ (reference sequence). The CDR3 is 14 amino acids.

The CDR3 here is CASSQGPPPGSGTYYEQYF. CDR3 nucleotides: TGCGCCAGCAGCCAAGGTCCCCCACCCGGGTCAGGGACCTACTACGAGCAGTACTTC. This rearrangement joins TRBV4-1 to TRBJ2-7; the D gene could be TRBD1 or TRBD2 (5 bases each). Germline V lookup: CDR1 MGHRA, CDR2 YSYEKL. Trimming cost V 1 base and J 3 bases, with 25 bases left between them. This CDR3 has 19 amino acids.

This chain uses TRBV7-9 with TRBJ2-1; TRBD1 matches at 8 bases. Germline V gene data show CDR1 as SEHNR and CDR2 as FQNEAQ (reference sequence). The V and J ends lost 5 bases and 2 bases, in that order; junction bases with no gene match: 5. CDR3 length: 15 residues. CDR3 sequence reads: CASSQQGAAYNEQFF. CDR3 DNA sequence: TGTGCCAGCAGCCAGCAGGGGGCGGCCTACAATGAGCAGTTCTTC.

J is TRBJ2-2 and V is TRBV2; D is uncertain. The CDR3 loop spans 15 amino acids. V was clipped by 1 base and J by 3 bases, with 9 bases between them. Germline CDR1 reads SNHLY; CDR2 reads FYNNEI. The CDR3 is CASSEGSEYTGELFF. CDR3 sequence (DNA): TGTGCCAGCAGTGAAGGGTCAGAGTACACCGGGGAGCTGTTTTTT.

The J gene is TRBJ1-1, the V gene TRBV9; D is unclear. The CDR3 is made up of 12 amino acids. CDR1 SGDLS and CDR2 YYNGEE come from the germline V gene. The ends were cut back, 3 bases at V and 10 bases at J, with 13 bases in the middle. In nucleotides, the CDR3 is TGTGCCAGCAGCGAGAACAGAGAGGGAGCTTTCTTT. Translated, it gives CASSENREGAFF.

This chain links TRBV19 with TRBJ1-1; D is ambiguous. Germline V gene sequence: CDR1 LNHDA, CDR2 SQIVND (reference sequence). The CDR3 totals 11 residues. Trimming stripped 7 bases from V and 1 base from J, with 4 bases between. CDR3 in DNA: TGTGCCAGTAAGAGGAACACTGAAGCTTTCTTT. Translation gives CASKRNTEAFF.

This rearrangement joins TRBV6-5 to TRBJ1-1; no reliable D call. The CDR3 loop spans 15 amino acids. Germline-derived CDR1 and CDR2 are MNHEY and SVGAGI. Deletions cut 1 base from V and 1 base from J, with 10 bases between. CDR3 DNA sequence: TGTGCCAGCAGTTACTTTGTTTCCGGGAACACTGAAGCTTTCTTT. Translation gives CASSYFVSGNTEAFF.